The 32 T cell receptor beta chains listed next were all sequenced from one sample in a study of T cells in Graves' hyperthyroidism and ophthalmopathy. TCR beta CDR3 regions were amplified from RNA. First-round RT-PCR with HTBI primers amplified the TCR CDR3 region. TCRdb passed the multiplex PCR reads through MiXCR, listing each CDR3 protein once. The table shows under 700,000 distinct CDR3 sequences, with approximately 16% occurring only once. Sequencing used blood. All receptors come from a woman between 18 and 30 years old with Graves' hyperthyroidism.

This clonotype showed up many times. This chain joins TRBV2 and TRBJ2-3, with 13 nucleotides matching TRBD2. Germline CDR1 reads SNHLY; CDR2 reads FYNNEI. V was pared by 1 base and J by 5 bases, with 6 bases of the junction left unmatched. The CDR3 sequence is 17 residues long. The CDR3 bases are TGTGCCAGCAGTGAAGGGGGGGGACTAGCGGGAAGAGATACGCAGTATTTT. Protein: CASSEGGGLAGRDTQYF.

The sample holds many counts of this clonotype. The chain couples TRBV7-8 to TRBJ2-3, with 7 bases lining up with TRBD1. CDR1 SGHVS and CDR2 FQNEAQ come from the germline V gene. This CDR3 is built from 15 residues. V trimming: 5 bases; J trimming: 1 base; junction bases outside the gene matches: 6. The DNA for the CDR3 is TGTGCCAGCAGCAAAACAGGGGATGGCACAGATACGCAGTATTTT. Its protein product is CASSKTGDGTDTQYF.

Here the CDR3 reads CASSLGFRGAEVNEQFF. The DNA of the CDR3 is TGTGCCAGCAGTTTAGGGTTTCGGGGGGCGGAGGTCAATGAGCAGTTCTTC. The V and J genes are TRBV28 and TRBJ2-1, with D perhaps matching TRBD2 (7 bases). Germline-derived CDR1 and CDR2 are MDHEN and SYDVKM. V was shortened by 2 bases and J by 6 bases, with 20 bases between the two germline ends. The CDR3 is 17 amino acids.

Comments on this clonotype: One junction end disagrees with the germline gene, perhaps due to a read error. J is TRBJ2-1 and V is TRBV7-9; the D gene is possibly TRBD1 (6 bases). Germline V gene sequence: CDR1 SEHNR, CDR2 FQNEAQ (reference sequence). The CDR3 is 15 residues long. CDR3 residues: CASSKDRSSHNEQFF. The CDR3 DNA reads as TGTGCCAGCAGCAAAGACAGGAGCTCCCACAATGAGCAGTTCTTC.

The rearrangement links TRBV29-1 to TRBJ2-1; 9 bases line up with TRBD2. The ends lost 6 bases at V and 12 bases at J; junction bases unmatched: 12. CDR3 length: 13 residues. Germline values: CDR1 SQVTM, CDR2 ANQGSEA. The CDR3 protein is CSVAGGTSGPQFF. CDR3 nucleotides: TGCAGCGTCGCAGGGGGAACTAGCGGGCCGCAGTTCTTC.

This clonotype was seen only a few times. V gene TRBV4-1 combines with J gene TRBJ1-2; TRBD1 matches 7 bases. The CDR3 spans 15 residues. V was pared by 3 bases and J by 1 base, with 5 bases of the junction left unmatched. Germline CDR1 reads MGHRA; CDR2 reads YSYEKL. The CDR3 DNA reads TGCGCCAGCAGCCAGCCGGGACAGATTAACTATGGCTACACCTTC. It translates to CASSQPGQINYGYTF.

The chain uses TRBV7-9 and TRBJ1-5, with 7 bases matching TRBD1. There are 16 residues in the CDR3. V was pared by 6 bases and J by 3 bases, with 11 bases of the junction left unmatched. Germline values: CDR1 SEHNR, CDR2 FQNEAQ (reference sequence). CDR3 in DNA: TGTGCCAGCAGTGGGCAACCACAGGGGATCAATCAGCCCCAGCATTTT. This translates into CASSGQPQGINQPQHF.

This clonotype was counted many times. This chain uses TRBV12-3 or TRBV12-4 with TRBJ1-5; a possible D gene is TRBD1 (6 bases). The V end lost 6 bases, the J end lost 1 base, and 16 bases lay between the germline ends. This CDR3 has 16 residues. CDR3 bases: TGTGCCAGCAGCCAAGTACAGGGTTCAAGCAATCAGCCCCAGCATTTT. It yields the protein CASSQVQGSSNQPQHF.

This chain joins TRBV28 and TRBJ1-2; D is unresolved. The CDR3 is 14 residues long. Trimming took 6 bases from V and 7 from J, leaving 18 bases between them. CDR1 MDHEN and CDR2 SYDVKM come from the germline V gene. The CDR3, as DNA: TGTGCCAGCAGCCCGAGCCCCCGACGCCCTGGCTACACCTTC. Its protein product is CASSPSPRRPGYTF.

CDR3 sequence: CASSIEGGTDTQYF. Here the CDR3 DNA reads TGTGCCAGTAGTATAGAGGGAGGAACAGATACGCAGTATTTT. The genes are TRBV19 and TRBJ2-3; a weak D match, TRBD2 (6 bases). Germline CDR1 reads LNHDA; CDR2 reads SQIVND (reference sequence). Trimming removed 0 bases from V and 3 bases from J, with 7 bases in between. The CDR3 extends over 14 amino acids.

The gene calls are TRBV19 and TRBJ2-1; 7 bases agree with TRBD1. V shed 1 base and J 6 bases; nucleotides not matched to a gene: 9. CDR1 is LNHDA and CDR2 is SQIVND in the germline V gene (reference sequence). CDR3 size: 16 residues. The CDR3 region has the DNA TGTGCCAGTAGTATAGCCTTGGACAGGCCAACCAATGAGCAGTTCTTC. Protein: CASSIALDRPTNEQFF.

This clonotype was seen a handful of times. Here the CDR3 DNA reads TGTGCCGTGAAGGGACAGCCAAACACTGAAGCTTTCTTT. Encoded protein: CAVKGQPNTEAFF. The chain combines TRBV10-3 with TRBJ1-1, with 7 bases matching TRBD1. The CDR3 sequence is 13 residues long. With V trimmed by 11 bases and J by 2 bases, 8 bases remained unmatched. CDR1 is ENHRY, CDR2 SYGVKD, per germline.

This chain links TRBV20-1 with TRBJ2-2; D unclear. Germline values: CDR1 DFQATT, CDR2 SNEGSKA (reference sequence). The V end was cut by 1 base, the J end by 1 base, with 13 bases between. The CDR3 consists of 16 residues. CDR3 sequence (DNA): TGCAGTGCTAGAGCTTCGGGCCGCAAGAACACCGGGGAGCTGTTTTTT. This sequence encodes CSARASGRKNTGELFF.

This clonotype showed up many times. The rearrangement joins TRBV3-1 to TRBJ1-4; possibly TRBD1 for D (5 bases). With 0 bases removed from V and 0 bases from J, the gap between germline ends came to 8 bases. Looked up from germline, CDR1 is LGHDT and CDR2 is YNNKEL (reference sequence). This CDR3 spans 16 amino acids. In DNA form, the CDR3 reads TGTGCCAGCAGCCAAGATCCAGGGTCAACTAATGAAAAACTGTTTTTT. Translating gives CASSQDPGSTNEKLFF.

The sample holds a few counts of this clonotype. J is TRBJ1-1 and V is TRBV25-1; TRBD1 aligns across 7 bases. The CDR3 contains 16 residues. Germline CDR1 reads MGHDK; CDR2 reads SYGVNS. Losses at the gene ends were 5 bases for V and 0 bases for J; bases not matched to a gene: 9. The CDR3 protein is CASSFRQGLMNTEAFF. For the CDR3, the DNA is TGTGCCAGCAGTTTTCGACAGGGCCTCATGAACACTGAAGCTTTCTTT. The variable domain in full, completed from reference TRBV25-1 and TRBJ1-1, reads EADIYQTPRYLVIGTGKKITLECSQTMGHDKMYWYQQDPGMELHLIHYSYGVNSTEKGDLSSESTVSRIRTEHFPLTLESARPSHTSQYLCASSFRQGLMNTEAFFGQGTRLTVV.

This clonotype appeared many times. The J gene is TRBJ2-1, the V gene TRBV19; tentatively, D is TRBD2 (6 bases). Germline CDR1 is LNHDA and CDR2 is SQIVND (reference sequence). V lost 5 bases to trimming and J lost 3 bases, with 14 bases between them. This CDR3 has 15 amino acids. CDR3 nucleotides: TGTGCCAGTAGTCCAGTGCGACTAGACTACAATGAGCAGTTCTTC. This encodes CASSPVRLDYNEQFF.

The V and J genes are TRBV30 and TRBJ2-2; TRBD1 is a possible D gene (5 bases). V gave up 2 bases and J gave up 2 bases, with 18 bases separating them. CDR1 is GTSNPN and CDR2 is SVGIG in the germline V gene (reference sequence). The length of the CDR3 is 17 residues. DNA for the CDR3: TGTGCCTGGAGTTACTCACCTAAGGGGCTTAACACCGGGGAGCTGTTTTTT. Protein product: CAWSYSPKGLNTGELFF.

This clonotype has at least ten counts. This chain connects TRBV5-5 to TRBJ1-5; 8 bases line up with TRBD1. The germline V gene encodes CDR1 SGHKS and CDR2 YYEKEE (reference sequence). The CDR3 runs to 18 residues. Germline trimming cut 5 bases from V and 4 bases from J; bases unmatched to any gene: 17. This chain's CDR3 is CASSFFLPGQAANQPQHF. In nucleotides, the CDR3 is TGTGCCAGCAGTTTTTTCCTTCCGGGACAGGCCGCGAATCAGCCCCAGCATTTT.

This clonotype was detected many times. V and J are TRBV11-2 and TRBJ2-1, with a tentative D call TRBD1 (7 bases). This CDR3 has 14 amino acids. V lost 4 bases, J lost 5 bases, and 12 bases lay in between. Germline V gene sequence: CDR1 SGHAT, CDR2 FQNNGV. Here the CDR3 reads CASSSRGANNEQFF. The CDR3 nucleotides are TGTGCCAGCAGCTCCAGGGGGGCCAACAATGAGCAGTTCTTC.

This clonotype was seen only a few times. This chain connects TRBV28 to TRBJ2-5, with a tentative D call TRBD2 (6 bases). This CDR3 is 16 amino acids long. Trimming cost V 1 base and J 5 bases, with 17 bases left between them. Germline V lookup: CDR1 MDHEN, CDR2 SYDVKM. The CDR3 sequence: CASSLLRPSRGETQYF. The CDR3 DNA reads TGTGCCAGCAGTTTATTAAGGCCTAGTCGGGGGGAGACCCAGTACTTC.

The sample holds many counts of this clonotype. V gene TRBV24-1 combines with J gene TRBJ1-2, with 8 bases aligning to TRBD1. Germline V lookup: CDR1 KGHDR, CDR2 SFDVKD. V dropped 4 bases and J dropped 9; count of bases not matched to a gene: 9. This CDR3 region has 14 residues. This CDR3 is CATSEPGQGVSYTF. The CDR3 DNA follows: TGTGCCACCAGTGAACCAGGACAGGGTGTGAGCTACACCTTC.

Ten or more counts support this clonotype. This sequence joins TRBV20-1 and TRBJ1-5; no firm D call. Germline lookup yields CDR1 DFQATT and CDR2 SNEGSKA (reference sequence). This CDR3 has 14 residues. Between the trimmed V and J ends, which lost 1 base and 3 bases, there was a span of 10 bases. This CDR3 reads CSARAASFNQPQHF. The DNA for the CDR3 is TGCAGTGCTAGAGCGGCCTCTTTCAATCAGCCCCAGCATTTT.

This clonotype was detected only a few times. This chain connects TRBV9 to TRBJ2-2, with 7 bases fitting TRBD1. CDR1 SGDLS and CDR2 YYNGEE come from the germline V gene. The junction had 6 bases not matched to a gene; V was cut back by 3 bases and J by 4 bases. CDR3 length equals 15 residues. The DNA for the CDR3 is TGTGCCAGCAGCGCACAGGGGACCGGCACCGGGGAGCTGTTTTTT. It encodes CASSAQGTGTGELFF.

The V gene is TRBV6-5, the J gene TRBJ2-3; 8 bases are shared with TRBD2. The CDR3 totals 16 residues. Germline CDR1 is MNHEY and CDR2 is SVGAGI. J lost 4 bases, V lost 0 bases, and 6 bases had no gene match. CDR3 region: CASSYSRLARADTQYF. In DNA form, the CDR3 reads TGTGCCAGCAGTTACTCCCGACTAGCGAGGGCAGATACGCAGTATTTT.

This clonotype appeared a few times. The chain combines TRBV7-9 with TRBJ1-1; D is ambiguous. CDR1 is SEHNR and CDR2 is FQNEAQ in the germline V gene (reference sequence). The length of the CDR3 is 13 residues. V was shortened by 5 bases and J by 1 base, with 8 bases between the two germline ends. DNA of the CDR3: TGTGCCAGCAGCCCCTGGGGGAACACTGAAGCTTTCTTT. Translated: CASSPWGNTEAFF.

The rearrangement uses TRBV20-1 and TRBJ2-7; perhaps D is TRBD1 or TRBD2 (5 bases each). V gave up 2 bases and J gave up 6 bases, with 14 bases separating them. The germline gives CDR1 DFQATT, CDR2 SNEGSKA (reference sequence). CDR3 length: 13 residues. The DNA for the CDR3 is TGCAGTGCTAGAAGGCCGACGGGGCTCGAGCAGTACTTC. Protein sequence: CSARRPTGLEQYF.

This chain's CDR3 is CSARDPGGGTLHF. Written as DNA, the CDR3 is TGCAGTGCTAGAGATCCCGGGGGGGGGACCCTCCACTTT. This sequence joins TRBV20-1 and TRBJ1-6; D is perhaps TRBD1 (5 bases). Germline V gives CDR1 DFQATT, CDR2 SNEGSKA (reference sequence). V lost 0 bases and J lost 14, with 14 bases in between. The CDR3 spans 13 residues.

This rearrangement joins TRBV20-1 to TRBJ2-5; 15 bases agree with TRBD2. CDR1 DFQATT and CDR2 SNEGSKA come from the germline V gene (reference sequence). V lost 4 bases to trimming and J lost 8 bases; unmatched junction nucleotides: 11. The CDR3 extends over 16 amino acids. The CDR3 is CSATGLAGGPDITQYF. Here the CDR3 DNA reads TGCAGTGCTACCGGACTAGCGGGAGGGCCGGATATCACCCAGTACTTC.

This clonotype was seen a handful of times. This chain links TRBV7-8 with TRBJ2-5, with D possibly called TRBD1 or TRBD2 (5 bases each). The V gene's germline CDR1 is SGHVS and CDR2 FQNEAQ. Trimming took 1 base from V and 4 from J, leaving 22 bases between them. The CDR3 spans 18 residues. The CDR3 spells CASSLEGLRGARGETQYF. The CDR3 region has the DNA TGTGCCAGCAGCTTAGAAGGACTTCGAGGGGCGCGTGGAGAGACCCAGTACTTC.

This clonotype was seen only a few times. J is TRBJ1-3 and V is TRBV5-1; D uncertain. CDR1 and CDR2 from the germline V gene are SGHRS and YFSETQ. The ends were cut back, 0 bases at V and 2 bases at J, with 6 bases in the middle. This CDR3 is built from 14 residues. The CDR3 loop is CASSLGDPGNTIYF. CDR3 in DNA: TGCGCCAGCAGCTTGGGGGATCCTGGAAACACCATATATTTT. The entire variable domain, with the rest obtained from reference TRBV5-1 and TRBJ1-3, is as follows: KAGVTQTPRYLIKTRGQQVTLSCSPISGHRSVSWYQQTPGQGLQFLFEYFSETQRNKGNFPGRFSGRQFSNSRSEMNVSTLELGDSALYLCASSLGDPGNTIYFGEGSWLTVV.

In its sample, this clonotype was seen many times. The chain combines TRBV10-3 with TRBJ1-2; D gene uncertain. The CDR3 extends over 12 amino acids. V lost 4 bases, J lost 4 bases, and 7 bases lay in between. Germline V gives CDR1 ENHRY, CDR2 SYGVKD. In DNA, the CDR3 is TGTGCCATCAGTGGGCCGTCCTATGGCTACACCTTC. Encoded protein: CAISGPSYGYTF.

V gene TRBV20-1 combines with J gene TRBJ2-1; 9 bases are shared with TRBD2. Germline V CDR1 and CDR2: DFQATT, SNEGSKA (reference sequence). Losses at the gene ends were 5 bases for V and 1 base for J; bases not matched to a gene: 6. The CDR3 sequence is 15 residues long. CDR3 amino acids: CSAEVAGESYNEQFF. The CDR3 coding sequence is TGCAGTGCTGAAGTAGCGGGAGAGTCCTACAATGAGCAGTTCTTC.